This is a list of T cell receptor beta chains from one sample in a study of Ad26.COV2.S vaccination and SARS-CoV-2 variants. Libraries were prepared by immunoSEQ multiplex PCR; TCRdb keeps only in-frame clonotypes and omits some of them. The table lists about 350,000 clones, roughly 94% of them singletons, with 3.9% in the top ten. The sequences come from peripheral blood, collected after recovery from COVID-19. The source of these receptors is a human donor who had recovered from COVID-19. CDR3s include the opening cysteine and the closing phenylalanine or tryptophan. A D gene is named only where the DNA matches it firmly. Not all rows give a size; the values are once, few, many and, for expanded clones, a class.

j_call: TRBJ2-7; d_call: -; v_call: TRBV19; clone_size: -; cdr3_nt: TGTGCCAGTAGTCGGACCGGGCCCCTCTACGAGCAGTACTTC; cdr3_aa: CASSRTGPLYEQYF
j_call: TRBJ1-2; d_call: TRBD1; v_call: TRBV5-4; clone_size: -; cdr3_nt: TGTGCCAGCAGCGGCGACAGGGGGCATGGCTACACCTTC; cdr3_aa: CASSGDRGHGYTF
j_call: TRBJ1-4; d_call: -; v_call: TRBV6-2/TRBV6-3; clone_size: -; cdr3_nt: TGTGCCAGCAGTTACGGAGGACAAGCCTCAAATGAAAAACTGTTTTTT; cdr3_aa: CASSYGGQASNEKLFF
j_call: TRBJ2-4; d_call: -; v_call: TRBV12-3/TRBV12-4; clone_size: -; cdr3_nt: TGTGCCAGCATCCTAGGGGGGGTAAACATTCAGTACTTC; cdr3_aa: CASILGGVNIQYF
j_call: TRBJ1-2; d_call: TRBD1; v_call: TRBV5-1; clone_size: -; cdr3_nt: TGCGCCAGCAGCACCGACAGGGGACTAGGGAGCTACACCTTC; cdr3_aa: CASSTDRGLGSYTF
j_call: TRBJ2-3; d_call: TRBD1; v_call: TRBV7-2; clone_size: -; cdr3_nt: TGTGCCAGCAGCACGTCAGAGGGGGCGACAGATACGCAGTATTTT; cdr3_aa: CASSTSEGATDTQYF
j_call: TRBJ2-5; d_call: TRBD1; v_call: TRBV5-8; clone_size: -; cdr3_nt: TGTGCCAGCAGCTTGGGGACAGGGTTCGAGACCCAGTACTTC; cdr3_aa: CASSLGTGFETQYF
j_call: TRBJ2-2; d_call: -; v_call: TRBV6-4; clone_size: -; cdr3_nt: TGTGCCAGCAGTGACTTCATCACCGGGGAGCTGTTTTTT; cdr3_aa: CASSDFITGELFF
j_call: TRBJ1-2; d_call: -; v_call: TRBV7-2; clone_size: -; cdr3_nt: TGTGCCAGCAGCGAAGTCCAAAACTATGGCTACACCTTC; cdr3_aa: CASSEVQNYGYTF
j_call: TRBJ1-2; d_call: -; v_call: TRBV2; clone_size: few; cdr3_nt: TGTGCCAGCGTAGCAGGAGTGCAGGGACGGGGCTACACCTTC; cdr3_aa: CASVAGVQGRGYTF
j_call: TRBJ1-2; d_call: -; v_call: TRBV29-1; clone_size: -; cdr3_nt: TGCAGCGTTGATTTCCCGGGTGCAAGAATCTATGGCTACACCTTC; cdr3_aa: CSVDFPGARIYGYTF
j_call: TRBJ2-2; d_call: -; v_call: TRBV12-3/TRBV12-4; clone_size: -; cdr3_nt: TGTGCCAGCAGTTTACCGGGGTACGGGGAGCTGTTTTTT; cdr3_aa: CASSLPGYGELFF
j_call: TRBJ2-7; d_call: -; v_call: TRBV6-2/TRBV6-3; clone_size: -; cdr3_nt: TGTGCCAGCAGTTCTTTAGGTGGTGAGGACGAGCAGTACTTC; cdr3_aa: CASSSLGGEDEQYF
j_call: TRBJ2-6; d_call: -; v_call: TRBV27; clone_size: -; cdr3_nt: TGTGCCAGCAGTTTACGTACACCTGGGGCCAACGTCCTGACTTTC; cdr3_aa: CASSLRTPGANVLTF
j_call: TRBJ1-1; d_call: -; v_call: TRBV9; clone_size: -; cdr3_nt: TGTGCCAGCAGCGTAGGAAGAGGCCCAAACACTGAAGCTTTCTTT; cdr3_aa: CASSVGRGPNTEAFF
j_call: TRBJ2-7; d_call: -; v_call: TRBV9; clone_size: -; cdr3_nt: TGTGCCAGCAGCGGGCCGGGGGATACCTACGAGCAGTACTTC; cdr3_aa: CASSGPGDTYEQYF
j_call: TRBJ1-2; d_call: -; v_call: TRBV7-9; clone_size: -; cdr3_nt: TGTGCCAGCAGCTTGACCGGGACACCAAACTATGGCTACACCTTC; cdr3_aa: CASSLTGTPNYGYTF
j_call: TRBJ2-7; d_call: TRBD1; v_call: TRBV5-1; clone_size: -; cdr3_nt: TGCGCCAGCAGCCGTACAGGGGAAGGGTACGAGCAGTACTTC; cdr3_aa: CASSRTGEGYEQYF
j_call: TRBJ1-1; d_call: -; v_call: TRBV9; clone_size: -; cdr3_nt: TGTGCCAGCAGCCCCGGGCCAGGAGGGGAAGCTTTCTTT; cdr3_aa: CASSPGPGGEAFF
j_call: TRBJ2-1; d_call: -; v_call: TRBV29-1; clone_size: -; cdr3_nt: TGCAGCGTTGTACAAAGATTTGGGGGTAAGGATGAGCAGTTCTTC; cdr3_aa: CSVVQRFGGKDEQFF
j_call: TRBJ1-1; d_call: -; v_call: TRBV7-8; clone_size: -; cdr3_nt: TGTGCCAGCAGCTTAGCAGGGGAAGGGCGCCCTTTCTTT; cdr3_aa: CASSLAGEGRPFF
j_call: TRBJ1-1; d_call: -; v_call: TRBV5-6; clone_size: -; cdr3_nt: TGTGCCAGCAGCTTTCGAACTGAAGCTTTCTTT; cdr3_aa: CASSFRTEAFF
j_call: TRBJ1-2; d_call: -; v_call: TRBV4-2; clone_size: -; cdr3_nt: TGTGCCAGCAGCCATGAAGGCAGCTATGGCTACACCTTC; cdr3_aa: CASSHEGSYGYTF
j_call: TRBJ2-1; d_call: -; v_call: TRBV5-5; clone_size: -; cdr3_nt: TGTGCCAGCAGCTTGGGACCATCCTACAATGAGCAGTTCTTC; cdr3_aa: CASSLGPSYNEQFF
j_call: TRBJ1-1; d_call: TRBD1; v_call: TRBV2; clone_size: -; cdr3_nt: TGTGCCAGCGGGAGACAGGGACTGAACACTGAAGCTTTCTTT; cdr3_aa: CASGRQGLNTEAFF
j_call: TRBJ2-5; d_call: -; v_call: TRBV7-2; clone_size: -; cdr3_nt: TGTGCCAGCAGCTTAGTAGTGGGAGAGACCCAGTACTTC; cdr3_aa: CASSLVVGETQYF
j_call: TRBJ1-1; d_call: -; v_call: TRBV9; clone_size: -; cdr3_nt: TGTGCCAGCAGCGCAGGACATAAGAACACTGAAGCTTTCTTT; cdr3_aa: CASSAGHKNTEAFF
j_call: TRBJ1-4; d_call: -; v_call: TRBV18; clone_size: -; cdr3_nt: TGTGCCAGCTCACCGACGAGGACAGACGATGAAAAACTGTTTTTT; cdr3_aa: CASSPTRTDDEKLFF
j_call: TRBJ2-3; d_call: -; v_call: TRBV29-1; clone_size: -; cdr3_nt: TGCAGCGTTATCGATGGCGGGAAGGCAGATACGCAGTATTTT; cdr3_aa: CSVIDGGKADTQYF
j_call: TRBJ1-2; d_call: -; v_call: TRBV7-6; clone_size: few; cdr3_nt: TGTGCCAGCACGAATCGAATAGCTAACTATGGCTACACCTTC; cdr3_aa: CASTNRIANYGYTF
j_call: TRBJ2-2; d_call: TRBD2; v_call: TRBV5-1; clone_size: -; cdr3_nt: TGCGCCAGCAGCACACCGCTAGCGGGGGGTTCGAACACCGGGGAGCTGTTTTTT; cdr3_aa: CASSTPLAGGSNTGELFF
j_call: TRBJ1-1; d_call: TRBD1; v_call: TRBV6-6; clone_size: -; cdr3_nt: TGTGCCAGCAGTGCCCGGGACAGGGTTTTGGGCACTGAAGCTTTCTTT; cdr3_aa: CASSARDRVLGTEAFF
j_call: TRBJ2-7; d_call: TRBD1; v_call: TRBV29-1; clone_size: -; cdr3_nt: TGCAGCGTTGAGGCAGGGGGCTACGAGCAGTACTTC; cdr3_aa: CSVEAGGYEQYF
j_call: TRBJ1-4; d_call: TRBD1; v_call: TRBV11-2; clone_size: -; cdr3_nt: TGTGCCAGCAGCCATGATGACAGGGGCTATTCCGGAAAACTGTTTTTT; cdr3_aa: CASSHDDRGYSGKLFF
j_call: TRBJ1-2; d_call: TRBD1; v_call: TRBV6-5; clone_size: -; cdr3_nt: TGTGCCAGCAGACCCGACAGGGGGCCGATCTATGGCTACACCTTC; cdr3_aa: CASRPDRGPIYGYTF
j_call: TRBJ2-7; d_call: -; v_call: TRBV4-1; clone_size: -; cdr3_nt: TGCGCCAGCAGCCCGGACTCATCCTACGAGCAGTACTTC; cdr3_aa: CASSPDSSYEQYF
j_call: TRBJ2-3; d_call: -; v_call: TRBV19; clone_size: -; cdr3_nt: TGTGCCAGTAGTATACTTAACGAGGATACGCAGTATTTT; cdr3_aa: CASSILNEDTQYF
j_call: TRBJ2-3; d_call: -; v_call: TRBV6-1; clone_size: -; cdr3_nt: TGTGCCAGCAGTGAACGGCCCCACGATACGCAGTATTTT; cdr3_aa: CASSERPHDTQYF
j_call: TRBJ1-1; d_call: -; v_call: TRBV7-9; clone_size: -; cdr3_nt: TGTGCCAGCAGCTTTGGGCGGGATAGAAGAACTGAAGCTTTCTTT; cdr3_aa: CASSFGRDRRTEAFF
j_call: TRBJ2-7; d_call: TRBD2; v_call: TRBV6-5; clone_size: -; cdr3_nt: TGTGCCAGCAGGGGACTAGCGGGGGCCTCCTACGAGCAGTACTTC; cdr3_aa: CASRGLAGASYEQYF
j_call: TRBJ1-5; d_call: TRBD1; v_call: TRBV9; clone_size: -; cdr3_nt: TGTGCCAGCAGCGCAGGGGGCGAGGTTCAGCCCCAGCATTTT; cdr3_aa: CASSAGGEVQPQHF
j_call: TRBJ1-2; d_call: TRBD1; v_call: TRBV5-1; clone_size: once; cdr3_nt: TGCGCCAGCAGCTTGGGACAGGGTCTTGGCTACACCTTC; cdr3_aa: CASSLGQGLGYTF
j_call: TRBJ2-6; d_call: -; v_call: TRBV19; clone_size: -; cdr3_nt: TGTGCCAGTAACCCTGGGAGGCAGGGGACCTCTGGGGCCAACGTCCTGACTTTC; cdr3_aa: CASNPGRQGTSGANVLTF
j_call: TRBJ2-7; d_call: TRBD2; v_call: TRBV2; clone_size: -; cdr3_nt: TGTGCCAGCAGTGAACGGGGGGTCGTTGGTGGGGAGTACTTC; cdr3_aa: CASSERGVVGGEYF
j_call: TRBJ1-2; d_call: -; v_call: TRBV12-3/TRBV12-4; clone_size: once; cdr3_nt: TGTGCCAGCAGTCCGACGGATTTCTATGGCTACACCTTC; cdr3_aa: CASSPTDFYGYTF
j_call: TRBJ1-1; d_call: -; v_call: TRBV11-2; clone_size: -; cdr3_nt: TGTGCCAGCAGCTTAGTAGCCCAAGGGGTAATGAACACTGAAGCTTTCTTT; cdr3_aa: CASSLVAQGVMNTEAFF
j_call: TRBJ1-2; d_call: -; v_call: TRBV27; clone_size: -; cdr3_nt: TGTGCCAGCAGTTTTTGGCAGGACTATGGCTACACCTTC; cdr3_aa: CASSFWQDYGYTF
j_call: TRBJ2-2; d_call: -; v_call: TRBV5-5; clone_size: -; cdr3_nt: TGTGCCAGCAGCATTTCGGGACACCAAGCCTACACCGGGGAGCTGTTTTTT; cdr3_aa: CASSISGHQAYTGELFF
j_call: TRBJ1-3; d_call: -; v_call: TRBV10-3; clone_size: -; cdr3_nt: TGTGCCATCAAAGTCGTCGGGACTGGAAACACCATATATTTT; cdr3_aa: CAIKVVGTGNTIYF